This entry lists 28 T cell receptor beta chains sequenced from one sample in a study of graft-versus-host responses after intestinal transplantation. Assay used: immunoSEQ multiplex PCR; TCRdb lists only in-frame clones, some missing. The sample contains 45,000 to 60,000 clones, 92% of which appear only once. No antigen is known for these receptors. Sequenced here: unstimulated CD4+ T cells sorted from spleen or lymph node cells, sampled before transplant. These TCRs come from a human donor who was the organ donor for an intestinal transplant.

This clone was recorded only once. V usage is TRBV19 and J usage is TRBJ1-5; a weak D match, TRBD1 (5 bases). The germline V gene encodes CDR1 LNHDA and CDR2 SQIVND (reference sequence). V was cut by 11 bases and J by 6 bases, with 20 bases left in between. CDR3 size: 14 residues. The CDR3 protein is CAGGDVGLRQPQHF. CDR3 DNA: TGTGCCGGAGGGGATGTAGGGTTGCGTCAGCCCCAGCATTTT.

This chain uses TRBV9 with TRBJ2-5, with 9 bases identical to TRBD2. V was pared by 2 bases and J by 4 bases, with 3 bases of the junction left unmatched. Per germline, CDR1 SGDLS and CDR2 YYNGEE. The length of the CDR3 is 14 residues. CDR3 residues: CASSVGGRGETQYF. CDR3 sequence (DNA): TGTGCCAGCAGCGTTGGCGGGAGGGGAGAGACCCAGTACTTC.

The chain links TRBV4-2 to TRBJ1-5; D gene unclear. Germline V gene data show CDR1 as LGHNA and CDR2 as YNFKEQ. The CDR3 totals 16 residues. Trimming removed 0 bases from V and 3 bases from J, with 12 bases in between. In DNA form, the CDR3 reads TGTGCCAGCAGCCAAGATGAGGGCCAGAACAATCAGCCCCAGCATTTT. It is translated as CASSQDEGQNNQPQHF.

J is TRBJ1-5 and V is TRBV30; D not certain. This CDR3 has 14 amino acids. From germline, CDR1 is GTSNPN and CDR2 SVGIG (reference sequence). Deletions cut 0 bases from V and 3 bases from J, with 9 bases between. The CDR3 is CAWSVRDFNQPQHF. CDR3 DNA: TGTGCCTGGAGTGTCCGGGATTTCAATCAGCCCCAGCATTTT. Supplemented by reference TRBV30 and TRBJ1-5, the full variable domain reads SQTIHQWPATLVQPVGSPLSLECTVEGTSNPNLYWYRQAAGRGLQLLFYSVGIGQISSEVPQNLSASRPQDRQFILSSKKLLLSDSGFYLCAWSVRDFNQPQHFGDGTRLSIL.

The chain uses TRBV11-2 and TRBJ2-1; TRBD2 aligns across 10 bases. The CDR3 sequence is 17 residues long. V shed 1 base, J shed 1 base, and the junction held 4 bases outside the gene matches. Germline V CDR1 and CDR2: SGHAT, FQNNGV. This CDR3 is CASSLGVAGGSYNEQFF. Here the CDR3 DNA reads TGTGCCAGCAGCTTAGGGGTAGCGGGAGGATCCTACAATGAGCAGTTCTTC.

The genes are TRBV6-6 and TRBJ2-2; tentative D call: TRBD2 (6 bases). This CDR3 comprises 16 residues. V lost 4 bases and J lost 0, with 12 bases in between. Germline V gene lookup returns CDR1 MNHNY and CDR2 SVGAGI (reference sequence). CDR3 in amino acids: CASSWVGGANTGELFF. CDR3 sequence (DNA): TGTGCCAGCAGTTGGGTCGGGGGAGCGAACACCGGGGAGCTGTTTTTT.

CDR3 coding DNA: TGTGCCAGCAGTCCAGGGGGCACAGATACGCAGTATTTT. Its protein is CASSPGGTDTQYF. The J gene is TRBJ2-3, the V gene TRBV28, with D tentatively TRBD1 (6 bases). Trimming stripped 5 bases from V and 1 base from J, with 7 bases between. From germline, CDR1 is MDHEN and CDR2 SYDVKM. The CDR3 covers 13 residues.

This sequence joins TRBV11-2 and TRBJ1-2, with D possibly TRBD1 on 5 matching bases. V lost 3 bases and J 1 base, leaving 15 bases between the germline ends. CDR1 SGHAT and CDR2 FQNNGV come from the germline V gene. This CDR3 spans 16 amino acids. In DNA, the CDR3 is TGTGCCAGCAGCTTGGGGACCCCCGAGGGTAACTATGGCTACACCTTC. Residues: CASSLGTPEGNYGYTF.

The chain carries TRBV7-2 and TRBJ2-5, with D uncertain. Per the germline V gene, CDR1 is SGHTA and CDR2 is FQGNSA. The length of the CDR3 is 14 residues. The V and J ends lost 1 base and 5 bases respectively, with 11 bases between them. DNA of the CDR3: TGTGCCAGCAGCTTAGTGTGGCAGATGGAGACCCAGTACTTC. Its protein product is CASSLVWQMETQYF.

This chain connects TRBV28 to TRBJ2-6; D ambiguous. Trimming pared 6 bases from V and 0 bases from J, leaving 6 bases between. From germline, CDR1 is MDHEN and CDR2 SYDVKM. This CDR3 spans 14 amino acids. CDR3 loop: CASSQSSGANVLTF. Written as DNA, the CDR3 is TGTGCCAGCAGCCAAAGCTCTGGGGCCAACGTCCTGACTTTC.

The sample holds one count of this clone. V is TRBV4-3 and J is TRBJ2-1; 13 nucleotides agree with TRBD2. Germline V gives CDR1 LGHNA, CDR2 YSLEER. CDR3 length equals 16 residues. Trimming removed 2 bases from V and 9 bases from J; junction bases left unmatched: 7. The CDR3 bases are TGCGCCAGCAGCCAATTACTAGCGGGAGGGCCGAGTGAGCAGTTCTTC. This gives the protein CASSQLLAGGPSEQFF.

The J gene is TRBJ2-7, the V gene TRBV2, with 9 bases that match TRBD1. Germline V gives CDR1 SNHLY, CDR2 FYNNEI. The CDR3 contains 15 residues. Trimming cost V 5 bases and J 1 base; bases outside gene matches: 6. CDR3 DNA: TGTGCCAGCAGTCAAGGACAGGGGCGTTCCTACGAGCAGTACTTC. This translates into CASSQGQGRSYEQYF.

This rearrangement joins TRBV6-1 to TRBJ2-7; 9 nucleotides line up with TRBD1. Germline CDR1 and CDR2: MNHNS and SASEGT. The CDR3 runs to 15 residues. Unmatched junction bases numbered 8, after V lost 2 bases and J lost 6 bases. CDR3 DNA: TGTGCCAGCAGTGAACCCCCCGGGACAGGGACCGAGCAGTACTTC. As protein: CASSEPPGTGTEQYF.

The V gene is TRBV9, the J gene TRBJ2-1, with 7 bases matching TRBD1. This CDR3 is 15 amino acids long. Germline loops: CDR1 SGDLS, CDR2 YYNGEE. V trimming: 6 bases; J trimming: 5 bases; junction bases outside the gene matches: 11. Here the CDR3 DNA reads TGTGCCAGCAACAGGGGCGGTCTACCTAACAATGAGCAGTTCTTC. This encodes CASNRGGLPNNEQFF.

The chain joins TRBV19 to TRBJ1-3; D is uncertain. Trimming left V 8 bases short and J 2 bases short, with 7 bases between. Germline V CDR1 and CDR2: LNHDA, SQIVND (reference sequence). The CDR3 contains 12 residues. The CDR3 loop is CASGGAGNTIYF. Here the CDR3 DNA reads TGTGCCAGTGGTGGGGCTGGAAACACCATATATTTT.

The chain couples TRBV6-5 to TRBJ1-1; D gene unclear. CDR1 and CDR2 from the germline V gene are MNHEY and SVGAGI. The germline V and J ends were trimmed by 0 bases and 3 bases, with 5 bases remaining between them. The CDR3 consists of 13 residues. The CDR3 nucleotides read TGTGCCAGCAGTTACTCAGGGTACACTGAAGCTTTCTTT. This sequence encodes CASSYSGYTEAFF.

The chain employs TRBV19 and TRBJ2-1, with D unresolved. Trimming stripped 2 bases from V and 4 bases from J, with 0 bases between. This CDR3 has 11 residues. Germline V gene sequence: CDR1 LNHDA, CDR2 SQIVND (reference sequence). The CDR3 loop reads CASSIYNEQFF. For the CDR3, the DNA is TGTGCCAGTAGTATATACAATGAGCAGTTCTTC.

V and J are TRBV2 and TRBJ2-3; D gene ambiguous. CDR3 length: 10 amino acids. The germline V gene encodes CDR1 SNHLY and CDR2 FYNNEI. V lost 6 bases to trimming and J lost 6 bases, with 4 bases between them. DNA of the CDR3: TGTGCCAGCAGGAGGGATACGCAGTATTTT. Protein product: CASRRDTQYF. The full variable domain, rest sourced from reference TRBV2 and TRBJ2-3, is EPEVTQTPSHQVTQMGQEVILRCVPISNHLYFYWYRQILGQKVEFLVSFYNNEISEKSEIFDDQFSVERPDGSNFTLKIRSTKLEDSAMYFCASRRDTQYFGPGTRLTVL.

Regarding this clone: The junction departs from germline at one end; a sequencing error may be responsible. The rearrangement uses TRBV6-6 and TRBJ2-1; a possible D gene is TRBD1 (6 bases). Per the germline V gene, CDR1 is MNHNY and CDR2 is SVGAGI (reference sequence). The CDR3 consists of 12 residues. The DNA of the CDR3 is TGTGCCAGCAGTGCTCTGGGGGCCGAGCACTTCTTC. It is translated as CASSALGAEHFF.

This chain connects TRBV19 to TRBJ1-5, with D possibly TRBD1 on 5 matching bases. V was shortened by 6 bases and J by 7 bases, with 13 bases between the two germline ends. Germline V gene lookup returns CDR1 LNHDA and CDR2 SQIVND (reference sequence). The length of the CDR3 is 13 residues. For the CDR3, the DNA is TGTGCCAGTAGCCCGACAGCCGACCAGCCCCAGCATTTT. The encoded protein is CASSPTADQPQHF. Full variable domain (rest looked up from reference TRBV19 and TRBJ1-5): DGGITQSPKYLFRKEGQNVTLSCEQNLNHDAMYWYRQDPGQGLRLIYYSQIVNDFQKGDIAEGYSVSREKKESFPLTVTSAQKNPTAFYLCASSPTADQPQHFGDGTRLSIL.

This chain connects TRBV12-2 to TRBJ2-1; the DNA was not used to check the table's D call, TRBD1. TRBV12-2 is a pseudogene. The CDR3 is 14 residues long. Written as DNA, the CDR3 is TGTGCAAGTCGCTCCGGACAGGTGTACAGTGAGCAGTTCTTC. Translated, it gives CASRSGQVYSEQFF.

The CDR3 spells CASSPMGAGTGELFF. CDR3 DNA sequence: TGTGCCAGCAGCCCCATGGGCGCGGGCACCGGGGAGCTGTTTTTT. The chain combines TRBV7-9 with TRBJ2-2; tentatively, D is TRBD2 (5 bases). V was shortened by 5 bases and J by 4 bases, with 14 bases between the two germline ends. CDR3 size: 15 residues. The germline gives CDR1 SEHNR, CDR2 FQNEAQ (reference sequence).

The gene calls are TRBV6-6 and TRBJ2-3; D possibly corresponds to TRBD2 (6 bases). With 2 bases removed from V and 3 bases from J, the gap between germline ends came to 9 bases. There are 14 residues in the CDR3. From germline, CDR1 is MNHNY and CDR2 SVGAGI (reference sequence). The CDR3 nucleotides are TGTGCCAGCAGTTACACTGCGGGGACAGATACGCAGTATTTT. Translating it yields CASSYTAGTDTQYF.

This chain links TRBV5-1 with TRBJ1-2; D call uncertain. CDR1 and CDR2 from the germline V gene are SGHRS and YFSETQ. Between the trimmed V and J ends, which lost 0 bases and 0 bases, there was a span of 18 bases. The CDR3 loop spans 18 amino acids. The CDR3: CASSLGGPRGLANYGYTF. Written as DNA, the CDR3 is TGCGCCAGCAGCTTGGGAGGACCCCGAGGCCTAGCTAACTATGGCTACACCTTC.

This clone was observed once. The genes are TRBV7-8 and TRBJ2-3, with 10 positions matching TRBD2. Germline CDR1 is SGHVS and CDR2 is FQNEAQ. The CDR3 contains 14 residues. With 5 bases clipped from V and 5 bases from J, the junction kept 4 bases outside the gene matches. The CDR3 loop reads CASSLASGGDTQYF. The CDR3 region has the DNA TGTGCCAGCAGCCTGGCTAGCGGGGGAGATACGCAGTATTTT.

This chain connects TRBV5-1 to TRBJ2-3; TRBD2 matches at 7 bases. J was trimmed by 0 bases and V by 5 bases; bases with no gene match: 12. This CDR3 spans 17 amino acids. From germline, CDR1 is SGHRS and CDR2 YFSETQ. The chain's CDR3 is CASSGWRETTSTDTQYF. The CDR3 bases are TGCGCCAGCAGTGGATGGCGGGAGACGACTAGCACAGATACGCAGTATTTT. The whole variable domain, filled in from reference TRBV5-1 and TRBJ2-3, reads KAGVTQTPRYLIKTRGQQVTLSCSPISGHRSVSWYQQTPGQGLQFLFEYFSETQRNKGNFPGRFSGRQFSNSRSEMNVSTLELGDSALYLCASSGWRETTSTDTQYFGPGTRLTVL.

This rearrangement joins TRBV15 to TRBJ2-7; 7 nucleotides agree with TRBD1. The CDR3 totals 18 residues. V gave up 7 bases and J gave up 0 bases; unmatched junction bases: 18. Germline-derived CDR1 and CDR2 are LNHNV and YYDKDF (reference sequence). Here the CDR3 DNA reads TGTGCCACCAATCTTTCGCCCGGGACAGACAGGAGCTCCTACGAGCAGTACTTC. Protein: CATNLSPGTDRSSYEQYF.

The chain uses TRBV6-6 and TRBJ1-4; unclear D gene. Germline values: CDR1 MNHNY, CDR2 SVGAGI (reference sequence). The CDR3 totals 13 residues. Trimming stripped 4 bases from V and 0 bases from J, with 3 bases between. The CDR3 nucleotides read TGTGCCAGCAGTTCAGCAACTAATGAAAAACTGTTTTTT. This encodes CASSSATNEKLFF.